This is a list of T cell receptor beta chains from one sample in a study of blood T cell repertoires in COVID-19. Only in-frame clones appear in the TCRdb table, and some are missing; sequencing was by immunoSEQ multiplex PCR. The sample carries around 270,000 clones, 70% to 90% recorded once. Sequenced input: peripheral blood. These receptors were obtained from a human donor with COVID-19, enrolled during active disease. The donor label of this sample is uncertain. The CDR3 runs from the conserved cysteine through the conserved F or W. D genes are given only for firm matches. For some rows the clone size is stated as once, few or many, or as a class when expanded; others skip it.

CDR3aa: CASSQLPTNYGYTF
CDR3nt: TGTGCCAGCAGCCAACTGCCTACTAACTATGGCTACACCTTC
j_gene: TRBJ1-2
v_gene: TRBV3-1/TRBV3-2
d_gene: -
abundance: -

CDR3aa: CASSVRTGKESPLHF
CDR3nt: TGTGCCAGCAGCGTCCGGACAGGAAAAGAATCACCCCTCCACTTT
j_gene: TRBJ1-6
v_gene: TRBV2
d_gene: TRBD1
abundance: -

CDR3aa: CASRALMGNQPQHF
CDR3nt: TGTGCCAGCAGGGCCCTGATGGGCAATCAGCCCCAGCATTTT
j_gene: TRBJ1-5
v_gene: TRBV28
d_gene: -
abundance: -

CDR3aa: CAWRPLGAGELFF
CDR3nt: TGTGCCTGGCGTCCACTCGGGGCCGGGGAGCTGTTTTTT
j_gene: TRBJ2-2
v_gene: TRBV30
d_gene: -
abundance: -

CDR3aa: CASSLPGLAGGNNEQFF
CDR3nt: TGTGCCAGCAGCTTACCCGGACTAGCGGGAGGGAACAATGAGCAGTTCTTC
j_gene: TRBJ2-1
v_gene: TRBV7-3
d_gene: TRBD2
abundance: -

CDR3aa: CASSQDREGQGRAGRYGYTF
CDR3nt: TGCGCCAGCAGCCAAGATAGGGAGGGACAGGGGCGCGCCGGTCGCTATGGCTACACCTTC
j_gene: TRBJ1-2
v_gene: TRBV4-3
d_gene: TRBD1
abundance: -

CDR3aa: CASSLETGILFF
CDR3nt: TGTGCCAGCAGCTTAGAGACAGGGATACTGTTTTTT
j_gene: TRBJ1-4
v_gene: TRBV2
d_gene: TRBD1
abundance: -

CDR3aa: CASSVDLSNAPTGAVYEQYF
CDR3nt: TGTGCCAGCAGCGTCGACTTATCAAATGCCCCGACAGGGGCGGTCTACGAGCAGTACTTC
j_gene: TRBJ2-7
v_gene: TRBV9
d_gene: TRBD1
abundance: -

CDR3aa: CASSFGGDSNQPQHF
CDR3nt: TGTGCCAGCAGCTTCGGAGGGGATAGCAATCAGCCCCAGCATTTT
j_gene: TRBJ1-5
v_gene: TRBV7-9
d_gene: -
abundance: -

CDR3aa: CASSYAGDSPYEQYF
CDR3nt: TGTGCCAGCAGTTACGCGGGAGATAGTCCCTACGAGCAGTACTTC
j_gene: TRBJ2-7
v_gene: TRBV7-9
d_gene: TRBD2
abundance: once

CDR3aa: CASSLLAGQETQYF
CDR3nt: TGTGCCAGCAGCTTACTAGCCGGTCAAGAGACCCAGTACTTC
j_gene: TRBJ2-5
v_gene: TRBV7-9
d_gene: -
abundance: -

CDR3aa: CASSEGGGSGPQHF
CDR3nt: TGTGCCAGCAGTGAAGGGGGGGGCTCGGGGCCCCAGCATTTT
j_gene: TRBJ1-5
v_gene: TRBV6-4
d_gene: -
abundance: -

CDR3aa: CASSPRAGGSYNEQFF
CDR3nt: TGTGCCAGCTCACCACGGGCCGGGGGCTCCTACAATGAGCAGTTCTTC
j_gene: TRBJ2-1
v_gene: TRBV18
d_gene: -
abundance: -

CDR3aa: CASSIPRTGAFF
CDR3nt: TGTGCCAGCAGCATCCCCCGGACAGGCGCTTTCTTT
j_gene: TRBJ1-1
v_gene: TRBV28
d_gene: TRBD1
abundance: -

CDR3aa: CASSIPGSNQPQHF
CDR3nt: TGTGCCAGTAGTATCCCCGGGAGCAATCAGCCCCAGCATTTT
j_gene: TRBJ1-5
v_gene: TRBV19
d_gene: -
abundance: -

CDR3aa: CASSPQGVGEAFF
CDR3nt: TGTGCCAGCAGCCCGCAGGGGGTGGGTGAAGCTTTCTTT
j_gene: TRBJ1-1
v_gene: TRBV7-3
d_gene: TRBD1
abundance: once

CDR3aa: CASSLPGSYNEQFF
CDR3nt: TGTGCCAGCAGCTTACCAGGGTCATACAATGAGCAGTTCTTC
j_gene: TRBJ2-1
v_gene: TRBV7-8
d_gene: -
abundance: -

CDR3aa: CASSWNRSNSPLHF
CDR3nt: TGTGCCAGCTCCTGGAACAGATCAAATTCACCCCTCCACTTT
j_gene: TRBJ1-6
v_gene: TRBV28
d_gene: -
abundance: -

CDR3aa: CASSTIQGYRTEAFF
CDR3nt: TGTGCCAGCAGCACGATACAGGGTTATCGCACTGAAGCTTTCTTT
j_gene: TRBJ1-1
v_gene: TRBV5-5
d_gene: -
abundance: -

CDR3aa: CAWSQDRDNEQFF
CDR3nt: TGTGCCTGGAGCCAAGACAGGGACAATGAGCAGTTCTTC
j_gene: TRBJ2-1
v_gene: TRBV30
d_gene: TRBD1
abundance: -

CDR3aa: CASSPEHATNEKLFF
CDR3nt: TGTGCCAGCTCACCAGAACACGCAACTAATGAAAAACTGTTTTTT
j_gene: TRBJ1-4
v_gene: TRBV18
d_gene: -
abundance: -

CDR3aa: CASQGVPSNQPQHF
CDR3nt: TGTGCCAGTCAGGGGGTTCCTAGCAATCAGCCCCAGCATTTT
j_gene: TRBJ1-5
v_gene: TRBV6-5
d_gene: TRBD1
abundance: -

CDR3aa: CASSRQGSSPLHF
CDR3nt: TGTGCCAGTAGCCGACAGGGTTCTTCACCCCTCCACTTT
j_gene: TRBJ1-6
v_gene: TRBV19
d_gene: TRBD1
abundance: -

CDR3aa: CASSRGTSSNEKLFF
CDR3nt: TGTGCCAGCTCCCGCGGCACATCGAGTAATGAAAAACTGTTTTTT
j_gene: TRBJ1-4
v_gene: TRBV18
d_gene: -
abundance: -

CDR3aa: CASSPTSTGKYGYTF
CDR3nt: TGTGCCAGCAGTCCCACATCGACAGGGAAGTATGGCTACACCTTC
j_gene: TRBJ1-2
v_gene: TRBV28
d_gene: TRBD1
abundance: -

CDR3aa: CASRGTSYNEQFF
CDR3nt: TGTGCCAGCAGGGGGACTTCGTACAATGAGCAGTTCTTC
j_gene: TRBJ2-1
v_gene: TRBV2
d_gene: -
abundance: -

CDR3aa: CASSLILAGENEQFF
CDR3nt: TGCGCCAGCAGCTTGATCCTAGCGGGAGAGAATGAGCAGTTCTTC
j_gene: TRBJ2-1
v_gene: TRBV5-1
d_gene: TRBD2
abundance: -

CDR3aa: CASGSGTAGAYEQYF
CDR3nt: TGTGCCAGCGGGTCCGGCACGGCTGGAGCCTACGAGCAGTACTTC
j_gene: TRBJ2-7
v_gene: TRBV27
d_gene: -
abundance: few

CDR3aa: CASSLGGALTDTQYF
CDR3nt: TGCGCCAGCAGCTTAGGTGGGGCGCTGACAGATACGCAGTATTTT
j_gene: TRBJ2-3
v_gene: TRBV5-1
d_gene: -
abundance: -

CDR3aa: CASTLNPTRANYGYTF
CDR3nt: TGTGCCAGTACCCTGAATCCCACCAGGGCTAACTATGGCTACACCTTC
j_gene: TRBJ1-2
v_gene: TRBV19
d_gene: -
abundance: once

CDR3aa: CASSLESYSTEAFF
CDR3nt: TGTGCCAGCAGCTTGGAGTCTTACAGCACTGAAGCTTTCTTT
j_gene: TRBJ1-1
v_gene: TRBV5-4
d_gene: -
abundance: -

CDR3aa: CASSARGLGEGANIQYF
CDR3nt: TGTGCCAGCAGTGCCCGAGGGCTAGGGGAGGGCGCAAACATTCAGTACTTC
j_gene: TRBJ2-4
v_gene: TRBV6-1
d_gene: TRBD2
abundance: once

CDR3aa: CASSETGTGNGYTF
CDR3nt: TGTGCCAGCAGCGAAACCGGGACAGGGAATGGCTACACCTTC
j_gene: TRBJ1-2
v_gene: TRBV7-9
d_gene: TRBD1
abundance: few

CDR3aa: CAWSPWSAGAGELFF
CDR3nt: TGTGCCTGGAGTCCCTGGTCAGCGGGAGCCGGGGAGCTGTTTTTT
j_gene: TRBJ2-2
v_gene: TRBV30
d_gene: TRBD2
abundance: -

CDR3aa: CASSLTGGTNTEAFF
CDR3nt: TGTGCCAGCAGCTTGACAGGGGGCACGAACACTGAAGCTTTCTTT
j_gene: TRBJ1-1
v_gene: TRBV7-8
d_gene: TRBD1
abundance: -

CDR3aa: CASNPTVMNTEAFF
CDR3nt: TGTGCCAGCAACCCGACAGTAATGAACACTGAAGCTTTCTTT
j_gene: TRBJ1-1
v_gene: TRBV2
d_gene: -
abundance: -

CDR3aa: CASSLVAGAYEQYF
CDR3nt: TGCGCCAGCAGCTTGGTAGCGGGAGCCTACGAGCAGTACTTC
j_gene: TRBJ2-7
v_gene: TRBV5-1
d_gene: TRBD2
abundance: -

CDR3aa: CASGLGHPYEQYF
CDR3nt: TGTGCTAGTGGTTTGGGGCACCCCTACGAGCAGTACTTC
j_gene: TRBJ2-7
v_gene: TRBV12-5
d_gene: -
abundance: once

CDR3aa: CASSFSRRGNTEAFF
CDR3nt: TGTGCCAGCAGTTTCTCCCGCAGGGGGAACACTGAAGCTTTCTTT
j_gene: TRBJ1-1
v_gene: TRBV27
d_gene: -
abundance: once

CDR3aa: CASNLGPPGQGYGYTF
CDR3nt: TGTGCCAGCAACCTGGGCCCGCCGGGACAGGGGTATGGCTACACCTTC
j_gene: TRBJ1-2
v_gene: TRBV7-2
d_gene: TRBD1
abundance: -

CDR3aa: CASSYGGLDGYTF
CDR3nt: TGTGCCAGCAGTTACGGGGGACTCGATGGCTACACCTTC
j_gene: TRBJ1-2
v_gene: TRBV6-2/TRBV6-3
d_gene: -
abundance: -

CDR3aa: CASRLGLAVYEQYF
CDR3nt: TGTGCCAGCAGGCTGGGACTAGCGGTCTACGAGCAGTACTTC
j_gene: TRBJ2-7
v_gene: TRBV6-5
d_gene: TRBD2
abundance: -

CDR3aa: CASSSTGGRNSPLHF
CDR3nt: TGTGCCAGCTCATCGACAGGGGGCCGAAATTCACCCCTCCACTTT
j_gene: TRBJ1-6
v_gene: TRBV18
d_gene: TRBD1
abundance: -

CDR3aa: CASSPNLGGYNEQFF
CDR3nt: TGTGCCAGCAGCCCGAATTTGGGGGGTTACAATGAGCAGTTCTTC
j_gene: TRBJ2-1
v_gene: TRBV7-9
d_gene: -
abundance: -

CDR3aa: CASTKQGAPYEQYF
CDR3nt: TGTGCCAGCACCAAACAGGGGGCGCCTTACGAGCAGTACTTC
j_gene: TRBJ2-7
v_gene: TRBV28
d_gene: TRBD1
abundance: -

CDR3aa: CASSLSSGSNYEQYF
CDR3nt: TGTGCCAGCAGCTTATCTAGCGGGTCGAACTACGAGCAGTACTTC
j_gene: TRBJ2-7
v_gene: TRBV7-2
d_gene: TRBD2
abundance: -

CDR3aa: CASSRDRNTGELFF
CDR3nt: TGTGCCAGTAGCCGGGACAGGAACACCGGGGAGCTGTTTTTT
j_gene: TRBJ2-2
v_gene: TRBV19
d_gene: TRBD1
abundance: -

CDR3aa: CATSDLPNQPQHF
CDR3nt: TGTGCCACCAGTGATTTGCCGAATCAGCCCCAGCATTTT
j_gene: TRBJ1-5
v_gene: TRBV24-1
d_gene: -
abundance: few

CDR3aa: CASSQATDTDTQYF
CDR3nt: TGCGCCAGCAGCCAAGCGACAGACACAGATACGCAGTATTTT
j_gene: TRBJ2-3
v_gene: TRBV4-3
d_gene: -
abundance: few

CDR3aa: CASSPDRDGYTF
CDR3nt: TGTGCCAGCAGCCCGGACAGAGATGGCTACACCTTC
j_gene: TRBJ1-2
v_gene: TRBV6-6
d_gene: -
abundance: -

CDR3aa: CASSLGGLLLETQYF
CDR3nt: TGTGCCAGCAGCTTAGGGGGCCTCCTGCTAGAGACCCAGTACTTC
j_gene: TRBJ2-5
v_gene: TRBV7-2
d_gene: -
abundance: -

CDR3aa: CASSFKRASFTDTQYF
CDR3nt: TGCGCCAGCAGCTTCAAGCGGGCATCCTTCACAGATACGCAGTATTTT
j_gene: TRBJ2-3
v_gene: TRBV5-1
d_gene: -
abundance: -